The clone carrying this TCR beta chain was counted only a few times. Its specificity is unknown. These data come from a study of vaccination and CD4 T cells after COVID-19. The wider study: Stimuli were overlapping spike peptide pools of SARS-CoV-2 and three common cold coronaviruses (HCoV-NL63, HCoV-OC43, HCoV-229E).

An Oncomine TCR Beta short-read assay was used to sequence the DNA from cultured CD4+ T cells. A single record per CDR3 protein comes from TCRdb applying MiXCR to the PCR reads. The repertoire has 7,500 to 10,000 distinct CDR3 sequences, 55% to 70% of them found once; the top ten carry approximately 7%. This CDR3 comprises 16 residues. V was clipped by 1 base and J by 8 bases, with 20 bases between them. In germline, CDR1 is LNHNV, CDR2 YYDKDF (reference sequence). The sample's treatment: 10-day PBMC culture with coronavirus spike peptide pools or control peptides (ViraFEST assay). This sequence joins TRBV15 and TRBJ1-2; D unclear. The sample comprised CD4+ T cells from blood, cultured in vitro. The TCR sequence derives from a human donor who had recovered from COVID-19. DNA of the CDR3: TGTGCCACCAGCAGAGCTCAAACCACAGTGCCCGTCGGCTACACCTTC. It yields the protein CATSRAQTTVPVGYTF.